The rows below give T cell receptor beta chains drawn from one sample of a study of blood T cells in healthy people across ages. TCRdb independently ran MiXCR on the 5' RACE reads; one entry per CDR3 protein. The repertoire holds approximately 1.5 million distinct CDR3 sequences, with 35% to 45% as singletons. Material: blood. The receptors stem from a woman under 30 in good health. The CDR3 runs from the conserved cysteine through the conserved F or W. D genes are given only for firm matches. Clone size is not always given. Where it is, it says once, few, many or a class for expanded clones.

j_gene: TRBJ2-1
v_gene: TRBV29-1
d_gene: .
abundance: .
CDR3nt: TGCAGCGTTGCAAACAGGGTTGGGAATGAGCAGTTCTTC
CDR3aa: CSVANRVGNEQFF

j_gene: TRBJ1-1
v_gene: TRBV5-1
d_gene: .
abundance: .
CDR3nt: TGCGCCAGCAGCTTGGCGTCCGGTAACGCTGAAGCTTTCTTT
CDR3aa: CASSLASGNAEAFF

j_gene: TRBJ1-1
v_gene: TRBV7-8
d_gene: .
abundance: .
CDR3nt: TGTGCCAGCAGCTTAGCGTTCTCTGAAGCTTTCTTT
CDR3aa: CASSLAFSEAFF

j_gene: TRBJ2-5
v_gene: TRBV29-1
d_gene: .
abundance: few
CDR3nt: TGCAGCGTTCAAGGGGCCTGGGAGACCCAGTACTTC
CDR3aa: CSVQGAWETQYF

j_gene: TRBJ2-7
v_gene: TRBV20-1
d_gene: .
abundance: few
CDR3nt: TGCAGTGCTAGAGACGGACAGAGAGCCTACGAGCAGTACTTC
CDR3aa: CSARDGQRAYEQYF

j_gene: TRBJ1-2
v_gene: TRBV20-1
d_gene: TRBD1
abundance: .
CDR3nt: TGCAGTGCTAGAAATCCGGGACAGGGTGTTATTGGCTACACCTTC
CDR3aa: CSARNPGQGVIGYTF

j_gene: TRBJ2-1
v_gene: TRBV4-2
d_gene: .
abundance: .
CDR3nt: TGTGCCAGCAGCCACAGTGATAATGAGCAGTTCTTC
CDR3aa: CASSHSDNEQFF

j_gene: TRBJ2-4
v_gene: TRBV2
d_gene: .
abundance: .
CDR3nt: TGTGCCAGCGTTGGACGGGCGGGCAACATTCAGTACTTC
CDR3aa: CASVGRAGNIQYF

j_gene: TRBJ1-1
v_gene: TRBV7-9
d_gene: .
abundance: .
CDR3nt: TGTGCCAGCAGCTATTCTGAAGATGAAGCTTTCTTT
CDR3aa: CASSYSEDEAFF

j_gene: TRBJ1-5
v_gene: TRBV12-3/TRBV12-4
d_gene: TRBD1
abundance: once
CDR3nt: TGTGCCAGCAGCCTAGGAGGGGGCTGGGGCAATCAGCCCCAGCATTTT
CDR3aa: CASSLGGGWGNQPQHF

j_gene: TRBJ2-1
v_gene: TRBV19
d_gene: .
abundance: .
CDR3nt: TGTGCGAGTAGGGGCGCAAAAAGCTCCTACAATGAGCAGTTCTTC
CDR3aa: CASRGAKSSYNEQFF

j_gene: TRBJ2-2
v_gene: TRBV7-3
d_gene: .
abundance: .
CDR3nt: TGTGCCAGCAGCTTAATCATCGGTACCGGGGAGCTGTTTTTT
CDR3aa: CASSLIIGTGELFF

j_gene: TRBJ2-5
v_gene: TRBV12-3/TRBV12-4
d_gene: TRBD1
abundance: .
CDR3nt: TGTGCCAGAAGAAGGACAGGGGGTTACCAAGAGACCCAGTACTTC
CDR3aa: CARRRTGGYQETQYF

j_gene: TRBJ1-6
v_gene: TRBV12-3/TRBV12-4
d_gene: .
abundance: few
CDR3nt: TGTGCCAGCAGAAGGGGATTATCCTATAATTCACCCCTCCACTTT
CDR3aa: CASRRGLSYNSPLHF

j_gene: TRBJ2-4
v_gene: TRBV20-1
d_gene: TRBD2
abundance: .
CDR3nt: TGCAGTGCTAGGGCGCAAGGCGGGAGTTACAATGAGCAGTACTTC
CDR3aa: CSARAQGGSYNEQYF

j_gene: TRBJ2-7
v_gene: TRBV20-1
d_gene: TRBD1
abundance: .
CDR3nt: TGCAGTGCTAGAGGGACAGGCGATCTCTACGAGCAGTACTTC
CDR3aa: CSARGTGDLYEQYF

j_gene: TRBJ2-5
v_gene: TRBV12-3/TRBV12-4
d_gene: .
abundance: .
CDR3nt: TGTGCCAGCAGGCAGAGGAATGAGCAGTACTTC
CDR3aa: CASRQRNEQYF

j_gene: TRBJ2-5
v_gene: TRBV9
d_gene: .
abundance: few
CDR3nt: TGTGCCAGCAGCGTGGGGGGAAACGGAGGAGAGACCCAGTACTTC
CDR3aa: CASSVGGNGGETQYF

j_gene: TRBJ1-5
v_gene: TRBV7-2
d_gene: TRBD1
abundance: .
CDR3nt: TGTGCCAGCAGCTCCCTAGACAGGGGTTTCAATCAGCCCCAGCATTTT
CDR3aa: CASSSLDRGFNQPQHF

j_gene: TRBJ2-3
v_gene: TRBV6-2/TRBV6-3
d_gene: .
abundance: .
CDR3nt: TGTGCCAGCAGTCACGGGCTCAATACGCAGTATTTT
CDR3aa: CASSHGLNTQYF

j_gene: TRBJ2-7
v_gene: TRBV7-2
d_gene: .
abundance: many
CDR3nt: TGTGCCAGCAGCTTAGTCAGAAACGAGCAGTACTTC
CDR3aa: CASSLVRNEQYF

j_gene: TRBJ2-2
v_gene: TRBV6-6
d_gene: .
abundance: few
CDR3nt: TGTGCCAGCGCCGTCGACGGATACACCGGGGAGCTGTTTTTT
CDR3aa: CASAVDGYTGELFF

j_gene: TRBJ2-1
v_gene: TRBV7-7
d_gene: TRBD1
abundance: .
CDR3nt: TGTGCTAGCAGTGATGAACCCCGGGACAGGCAGTTCTTC
CDR3aa: CASSDEPRDRQFF

j_gene: TRBJ2-4
v_gene: TRBV7-9
d_gene: TRBD1
abundance: .
CDR3nt: TGTGCCAGCAGCCAACAGGGGCAGCAGTACTTC
CDR3aa: CASSQQGQQYF

j_gene: TRBJ1-5
v_gene: TRBV9
d_gene: .
abundance: .
CDR3nt: TGTGTCAGCAGCGTAGGCCCTAATAGCAATCAGCCCCAGCATTTT
CDR3aa: CVSSVGPNSNQPQHF

j_gene: TRBJ2-7
v_gene: TRBV27
d_gene: TRBD1
abundance: .
CDR3nt: TGTGCCAGCAGTTCAACCCGACAGGGGGCCTACGAGCAGTACTTC
CDR3aa: CASSSTRQGAYEQYF

j_gene: TRBJ2-3
v_gene: TRBV9
d_gene: .
abundance: few
CDR3nt: TGTGCCAGCAGCACTGAGGGGGGCAGCACAGATACGCAGTATTTT
CDR3aa: CASSTEGGSTDTQYF

j_gene: TRBJ1-2
v_gene: TRBV14
d_gene: TRBD1
abundance: .
CDR3nt: TGTGCCAGCAGCCAAGATCGGAGGGACAGGGATGGCTACACCTTC
CDR3aa: CASSQDRRDRDGYTF

j_gene: TRBJ2-1
v_gene: TRBV9
d_gene: TRBD1
abundance: .
CDR3nt: TGTGCCAGCAACATGGGACAGGAGTATGAGCAGTTCTTC
CDR3aa: CASNMGQEYEQFF

j_gene: TRBJ2-1
v_gene: TRBV7-9
d_gene: .
abundance: .
CDR3nt: TGTGCCAGCAGCTCCCCTGGGGGACACGGATACAATGAGCAGTTCTTC
CDR3aa: CASSSPGGHGYNEQFF

j_gene: TRBJ1-5
v_gene: TRBV24-1
d_gene: TRBD1
abundance: once
CDR3nt: TGTGCCACCAGTGACGTCGGGACAGGGGTTCGGCCCCAGCATTTT
CDR3aa: CATSDVGTGVRPQHF

j_gene: TRBJ2-5
v_gene: TRBV20-1
d_gene: .
abundance: .
CDR3nt: TGCAGTGCTAAACAGCCAGGAAGAGAGACCCAGTACTTC
CDR3aa: CSAKQPGRETQYF

j_gene: TRBJ2-3
v_gene: TRBV7-2
d_gene: TRBD2
abundance: few
CDR3nt: TGTGCCAGCACCAGGCGGACTAGCGGGAGTAAGGGGCAGTATTTT
CDR3aa: CASTRRTSGSKGQYF

j_gene: TRBJ2-5
v_gene: TRBV12-3/TRBV12-4
d_gene: .
abundance: .
CDR3nt: TGTGCCAGCAGTTCAGGACCCATCGAGGGGACCCAGTACTTC
CDR3aa: CASSSGPIEGTQYF

j_gene: TRBJ2-5
v_gene: TRBV4-3
d_gene: .
abundance: .
CDR3nt: TGCGCCAGCAGCCCTTCGAACATGGTCGGGACCCAGTACTTC
CDR3aa: CASSPSNMVGTQYF